The next 9 T cell receptor beta chains were all read from a single sample in a study of radiotherapy plus CTLA-4 blockade in lung cancer. Generated by immunoSEQ multiplex PCR, the TCRdb table keeps only in-frame clones and is missing some. The data show tens of thousands of clones, with approximately 70% seen just once and approximately 4% held by the top ten. Sequenced material: peripheral blood, taken from a patient treated with radiotherapy plus ipilimumab. The receptors derive from a human donor with non-small cell lung cancer who had stable disease on radiotherapy plus ipilimumab.

The rearrangement links TRBV28 to TRBJ2-6, with D uncertain. CDR3 length: 16 amino acids. Germline assignment: CDR1 MDHEN and CDR2 SYDVKM. Trimming cost V 5 bases and J 4 bases, with 15 bases left between them. This chain's CDR3 is CASSNERLTGANVLTF. The CDR3 DNA reads as TGTGCCAGCAGTAACGAGAGGCTAACCGGGGCCAACGTCCTGACTTTC.

The rearrangement links TRBV28 to TRBJ2-1, with 11 bases that match TRBD1. The J segment lost 9 bases and the V segment lost 3 bases, leaving 10 bases of the junction unmatched. Germline V gene lookup returns CDR1 MDHEN and CDR2 SYDVKM. CDR3 length: 16 amino acids. CDR3 protein: CASSLAGTGGYSEQFF. The CDR3 DNA reads as TGTGCCAGCAGTTTGGCCGGGACAGGGGGGTATAGTGAGCAGTTCTTC.

The V call is TRBV6-1, the J call TRBJ2-1; tentatively, D is TRBD2 (5 bases). Trimming left V 5 bases short and J 13 bases short, with 15 bases between. Germline V gives CDR1 MNHNS, CDR2 SASEGT. The CDR3 is 12 residues long. The CDR3 bases are TGTGCCAGCAGTCCCCGTGTGAGGGTTCAGTTCTTC. As protein: CASSPRVRVQFF.

The V gene is TRBV6-5, the J gene TRBJ1-1; D is undetermined. CDR1 and CDR2 from the germline V gene are MNHEY and SVGAGI. V was shortened by 0 bases and J by 8 bases, with 13 bases between the two germline ends. The CDR3 covers 14 residues. The CDR3 protein is CASSYSPGRNEAFF. CDR3 sequence (DNA): TGTGCCAGCAGTTACTCCCCGGGCCGCAACGAAGCTTTCTTT.

The gene calls are TRBV28 and TRBJ2-2; 13 bases line up with TRBD2. V was pared by 6 bases and J by 4 bases, with 2 bases of the junction left unmatched. The CDR3 runs to 15 residues. Germline CDR1 MDHEN, CDR2 SYDVKM. The CDR3 sequence: CASRGLAGPTGELFF. DNA for the CDR3: TGTGCCAGCAGGGGACTAGCGGGACCCACCGGGGAGCTGTTTTTT. The complete variable domain, with remaining parts taken from reference TRBV28 and TRBJ2-2, reads DVKVTQSSRYLVKRTGEKVFLECVQDMDHENMFWYRQDPGLGLRLIYFSYDVKMKEKGDIPEGYSVSREKKERFSLILESASTNQTSMYLCASRGLAGPTGELFFGEGSRLTVL.

The V and J genes are TRBV7-9 and TRBJ1-1; 10 nucleotides agree with TRBD1. Germline V gene sequence: CDR1 SEHNR, CDR2 FQNEAQ (reference sequence). This CDR3 has 16 residues. After removal of 1 base from V and 3 bases from J, the junction contained 5 bases not matched to a gene. The CDR3 loop reads CASSLGRDRGHTEAFF. The DNA for the CDR3 is TGTGCCAGCAGCTTAGGACGGGACAGGGGTCACACTGAAGCTTTCTTT.

This rearrangement joins TRBV6-1 to TRBJ1-2; TRBD1 might be the D (5 bases). The CDR3 is 13 amino acids. Germline V CDR1 and CDR2: MNHNS, SASEGT. The V end lost 6 bases, the J end lost 5 bases, and 13 bases lay between the germline ends. Here the CDR3 DNA reads TGTGCCAGCAGCCCCGGGACGCTTTATGGCTACACCTTC. Translated, it gives CASSPGTLYGYTF.

V and J are TRBV11-3 and TRBJ2-1; 7 bases match TRBD1. With V trimmed by 4 bases and J by 4 bases, 10 bases remained unmatched. This CDR3 has 16 residues. Germline CDR1 is SGHNT and CDR2 is YENEEA. DNA of the CDR3: TGTGCCAGCAGCTACGCAGGGGGAACCCGGTACAATGAGCAGTTCTTC. Amino acids: CASSYAGGTRYNEQFF.

This clone turned up a few times. V and J are TRBV5-1 and TRBJ2-7; D remains unclear. The length of the CDR3 is 16 residues. CDR1 and CDR2 (germline): SGHRS, YFSETQ. With 0 bases removed from V and 2 bases from J, the gap between germline ends came to 15 bases. The chain's CDR3 is CASSLGGGLVPYEQYF. The CDR3 DNA reads as TGCGCCAGCAGCTTGGGTGGCGGCCTAGTCCCCTACGAGCAGTACTTC.